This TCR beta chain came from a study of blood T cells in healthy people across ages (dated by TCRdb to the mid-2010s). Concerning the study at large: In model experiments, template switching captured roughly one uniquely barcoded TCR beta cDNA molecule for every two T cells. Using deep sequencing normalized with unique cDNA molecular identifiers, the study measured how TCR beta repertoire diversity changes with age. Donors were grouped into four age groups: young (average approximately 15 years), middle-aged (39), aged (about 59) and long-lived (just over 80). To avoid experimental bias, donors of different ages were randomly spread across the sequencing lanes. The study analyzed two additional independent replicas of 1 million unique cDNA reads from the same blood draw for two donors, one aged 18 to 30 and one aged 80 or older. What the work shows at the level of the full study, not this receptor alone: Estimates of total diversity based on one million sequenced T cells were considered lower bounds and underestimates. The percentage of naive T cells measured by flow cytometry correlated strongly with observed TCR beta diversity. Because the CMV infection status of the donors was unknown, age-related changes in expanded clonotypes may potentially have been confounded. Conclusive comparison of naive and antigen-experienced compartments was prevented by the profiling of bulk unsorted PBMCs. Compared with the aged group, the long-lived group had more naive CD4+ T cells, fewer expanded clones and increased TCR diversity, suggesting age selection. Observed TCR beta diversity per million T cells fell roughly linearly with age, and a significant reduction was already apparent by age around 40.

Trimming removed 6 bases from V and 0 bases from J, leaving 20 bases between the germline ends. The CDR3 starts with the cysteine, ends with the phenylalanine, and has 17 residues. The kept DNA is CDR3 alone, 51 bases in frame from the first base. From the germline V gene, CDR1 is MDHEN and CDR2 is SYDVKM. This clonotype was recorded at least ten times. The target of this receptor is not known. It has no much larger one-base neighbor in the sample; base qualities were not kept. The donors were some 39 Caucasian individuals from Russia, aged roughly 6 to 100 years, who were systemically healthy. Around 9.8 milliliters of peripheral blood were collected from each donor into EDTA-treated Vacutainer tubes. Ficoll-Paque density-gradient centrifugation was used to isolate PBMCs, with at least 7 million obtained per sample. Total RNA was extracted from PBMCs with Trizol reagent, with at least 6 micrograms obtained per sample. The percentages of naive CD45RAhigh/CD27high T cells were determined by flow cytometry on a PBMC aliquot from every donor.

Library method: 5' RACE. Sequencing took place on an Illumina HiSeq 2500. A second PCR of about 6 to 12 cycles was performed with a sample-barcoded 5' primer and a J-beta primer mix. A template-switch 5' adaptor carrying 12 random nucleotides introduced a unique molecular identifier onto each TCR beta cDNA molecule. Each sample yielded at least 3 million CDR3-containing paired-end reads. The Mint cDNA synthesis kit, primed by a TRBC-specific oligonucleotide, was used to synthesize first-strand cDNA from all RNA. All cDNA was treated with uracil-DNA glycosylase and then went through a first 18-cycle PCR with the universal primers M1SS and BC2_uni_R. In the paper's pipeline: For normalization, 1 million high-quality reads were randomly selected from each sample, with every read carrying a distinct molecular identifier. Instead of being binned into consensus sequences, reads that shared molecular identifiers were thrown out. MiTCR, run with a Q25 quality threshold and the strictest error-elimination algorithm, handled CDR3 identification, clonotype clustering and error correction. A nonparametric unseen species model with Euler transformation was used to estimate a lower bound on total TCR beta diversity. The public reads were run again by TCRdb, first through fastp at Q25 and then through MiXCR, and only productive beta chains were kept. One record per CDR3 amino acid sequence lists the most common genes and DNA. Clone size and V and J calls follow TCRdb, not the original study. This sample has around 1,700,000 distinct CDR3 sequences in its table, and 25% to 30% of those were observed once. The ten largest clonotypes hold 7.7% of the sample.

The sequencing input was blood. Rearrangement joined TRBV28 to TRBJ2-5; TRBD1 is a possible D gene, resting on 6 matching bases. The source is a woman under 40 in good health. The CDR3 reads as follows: CASRTRPLRGYQETQYF. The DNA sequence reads TGTGCCAGCAGAACCCGCCCGCTCAGGGGATACCAAGAGACCCAGTACTTC.